What follows are 28 T cell receptor beta chains derived from one specimen sequenced in a study of blood T cells in healthy people across ages. A second PCR, run for about 7 to 11 cycles, used a sample-barcoded 5' primer plus a J-beta primer mix. TCRdb re-called the 5' RACE reads with MiXCR, one entry per CDR3 protein. This table has 710,000 or so distinct CDR3 sequences, about 34% appearing once. The sequenced material came from blood. The receptor set was obtained from a woman aged 80 or older in good health.

This chain joins TRBV20-1 and TRBJ2-7; 11 bases map to TRBD1. Germline loops: CDR1 DFQATT, CDR2 SNEGSKA (reference sequence). The CDR3 is made up of 13 amino acids. Germline trimming cut 4 bases from V and 6 bases from J; bases unmatched to any gene: 5. DNA of the CDR3: TGCAGTGCTAACCCCGGGACAGGGGGCGAGCAGTACTTC. Protein: CSANPGTGGEQYF.

There are a few counts of this clonotype. The CDR3 loop is CSARGAEEAFF. The CDR3 nucleotides are TGCAGTGCTAGAGGTGCAGAAGAAGCTTTCTTT. The gene calls are TRBV20-1 and TRBJ1-1; D gene ambiguous. V was pared by 1 base and J by 8 bases, with 8 bases between. This CDR3 has 11 residues. Germline values: CDR1 DFQATT, CDR2 SNEGSKA (reference sequence).

This chain uses TRBV7-2 with TRBJ2-3; no definite D call. The germline V gene encodes CDR1 SGHTA and CDR2 FQGNSA. Trimming removed 4 bases from V and 7 bases from J, with 9 bases in between. There are 12 residues in the CDR3. CDR3 DNA sequence: TGTGCCAGCAGCTCCTCTGTGAATACGCAGTATTTT. It codes for CASSSSVNTQYF.

This clonotype was counted at least ten times. The chain carries TRBV10-3 and TRBJ1-4; D not resolved. Germline assignment: CDR1 ENHRY and CDR2 SYGVKD. V lost 3 bases to trimming and J lost 5 bases, with 13 bases between them. The CDR3 runs to 15 residues. The CDR3 loop is CAISEPRKGNEKLFF. The CDR3 bases are TGTGCCATCAGTGAACCCCGAAAAGGGAATGAAAAACTGTTTTTT.

This clonotype was found once. The chain has TRBV28 and TRBJ1-1; D gene ambiguous. This CDR3 has 13 amino acids. V dropped 7 bases and J dropped 7 bases, with 16 bases sitting between them. CDR1 and CDR2 (germline): MDHEN, SYDVKM. The CDR3 region is CASIVPGRIEAFF. CDR3 sequence (DNA): TGTGCCAGCATTGTTCCAGGTAGGATTGAAGCTTTCTTT.

Concerning this clonotype: The junction differs from germline at one of its ends, possibly a read error. The chain links TRBV7-2 to TRBJ2-4; 8 positions match TRBD2. Germline CDR1 and CDR2: SGHTA and FQGNSA. This CDR3 is 14 amino acids long. The CDR3 DNA sequence: TGTGCCAGCGGCTTCTTAGCGGGATACTCGGAGCAGTACTTC. This codes for CASGFLAGYSEQYF.

This clonotype came up many times. The chain carries TRBV7-2 and TRBJ1-2; TRBD1 might be the D (5 bases). Germline V lookup: CDR1 SGHTA, CDR2 FQGNSA. The CDR3 spans 14 residues. The V gene lost 3 bases and the J gene lost 2 bases, with 10 bases spanning the gap. The CDR3 bases are TGTGCCAGCAGCTTTAACCAGGGCAACTATGGCTACACCTTC. This encodes CASSFNQGNYGYTF.

This clonotype was seen a handful of times. Mismatch with germline at one junction end may stem from a read error. This chain connects TRBV24-1 to TRBJ2-3; D possibly matches TRBD1 or TRBD2 (5 bases each). CDR1 is KGHDR and CDR2 is SFDVKD in the germline V gene. This CDR3 is 14 amino acids long. CDR3 sequence reads: CATSAAGSTDTRYF. CDR3 nucleotide sequence: TGTGCCACCAGTGCGGCAGGGAGCACAGATACGCGGTATTTT.

This clonotype has a count of ten or more. Here the CDR3 reads CASSGALRDEQFF. The DNA of the CDR3 is TGTGCCAGCAGCGGGGCACTCCGGGATGAGCAGTTCTTC. The chain has TRBV6-1 and TRBJ2-1; either TRBD1 or TRBD2 may fit D (5 bases each). Germline values: CDR1 MNHNS, CDR2 SASEGT. V was clipped by 6 bases and J by 8 bases, with 14 bases between them. This CDR3 has 13 residues.

The CDR3 here is CASSYDHLGGTEAFF. The CDR3 DNA sequence: TGTGCCAGCAGTTACGACCACCTGGGAGGCACTGAAGCTTTCTTT. This sequence joins TRBV6-5 and TRBJ1-1; D call uncertain. The length of the CDR3 is 15 residues. Germline assignment: CDR1 MNHEY and CDR2 SVGAGI. The ends were cut back, 2 bases at V and 4 bases at J, with 14 bases in the middle.

On this clonotype itself: At one end, the junction sequence differs from germline, possibly due to a read error. The chain recombines TRBV5-1 with TRBJ2-5, with 7 bases that match TRBD2. CDR1 and CDR2 (germline): SGHRS, YFSETQ. CDR3 length: 13 amino acids. The DNA for the CDR3 is TGCGCCAGCAGCAGGACTAGGGGAGAGGCCCAGTACTTC. Its translation: CASSRTRGEAQYF.

Turning to this clonotype: This may arise from a read error, as a much more abundant clone is one base away. This chain joins TRBV19 and TRBJ2-7; 7 bases line up with TRBD1. In germline, CDR1 is LNHDA, CDR2 SQIVND (reference sequence). With 6 bases clipped from V and 2 bases from J, the junction kept 7 bases outside the gene matches. The CDR3 is 14 amino acids. The CDR3 DNA reads as TGTGCCAGTAGGGGACAGCTCCACCCCTACGAGCAGTACTTC. Its protein product is CASRGQLHPYEQYF.

This clonotype was observed a single time. This sequence may be a read error, since a much larger clone differs from it by one base. The chain links TRBV5-1 to TRBJ2-1; D may be TRBD2 (6 bases). This CDR3 comprises 13 residues. CDR1 and CDR2 from the germline V gene are SGHRS and YFSETQ. Trimming shortened V by 0 bases and J by 9 bases, and 10 bases separated the two germline ends. CDR3 nucleotides: TGCGCCAGCAGCTTGGGCTTGCGGGGTGAGCAGTTCTTC. Translating it yields CASSLGLRGEQFF.

The J gene is TRBJ2-4, the V gene TRBV4-2, with D unresolved. TRBJ2-7 matches the DNA end more closely, so the J call is doubtful. This CDR3 has 15 amino acids. The germline V gene has CDR1 LGHNA and CDR2 YNFKEQ. The CDR3 DNA follows: TGTGCCAGCAGCCAAGATCTAACAGCCGGCTACGAGCAGTACTTC. Protein sequence: CASSQDLTAGYEQYF.

This clonotype was seen ten or more times. This chain joins TRBV28 and TRBJ2-3, with TRBD1 identical over 7 bases. The CDR3 sequence is 17 residues long. V was clipped by 2 bases and J by 0 bases; unmatched bases: 8. Germline lookup yields CDR1 MDHEN and CDR2 SYDVKM. The CDR3 protein is CASSLALGQESTDTQYF. As DNA, the CDR3 is TGTGCCAGCAGTTTAGCTCTCGGACAGGAAAGCACAGATACGCAGTATTTT.

This clonotype occurred a few times. The CDR3 is CASSESPGDSRNYGYTF. The DNA of the CDR3 is TGTGCCAGCAGTGAATCTCCAGGGGACAGCAGGAACTATGGCTACACCTTC. The chain carries TRBV25-1 and TRBJ1-2, with 7 bases identical to TRBD1. The CDR3 totals 17 residues. The V segment lost 1 base and the J segment 2 bases; nucleotides outside the gene matches: 10. Germline CDR1 and CDR2: MGHDK and SYGVNS.

This clonotype appeared many times. The chain recombines TRBV7-6 with TRBJ2-7, with 11 bases that match TRBD2. V shed 5 bases and J 5 bases; nucleotides not matched to a gene: 11. The germline V gene has CDR1 SGHVS and CDR2 FNYEAQ. CDR3 length: 16 amino acids. CDR3: CASSPLAGGTPNEQYF. CDR3 sequence (DNA): TGTGCCAGCAGCCCCCTAGCGGGGGGAACGCCTAACGAGCAGTACTTC.

Comment on this clonotype: This may arise from a read error, as a much more abundant clone is one base away. This chain joins TRBV4-1 and TRBJ2-3; 7 bases map to TRBD1. The germline CDR1 and CDR2 sequences are MGHRA and YSYEKL. This CDR3 comprises 18 residues. The CDR3 bases are TGCGCCAGCAGCTACCAAGGGGGCATGACATTCGGCACAGATGCGCAGTATTTT. Translated, it gives CASSYQGGMTFGTDAQYF.

The CDR3 DNA reads TGTGCCATCAGTGGGGGAAACTTACAGGGGGCTGGAGCTTTCTTT. Protein sequence: CAISGGNLQGAGAFF. The rearrangement joins TRBV10-3 to TRBJ1-1; 9 bases align to TRBD1. Trimming cost V 4 bases and J 10 bases; bases outside gene matches: 13. Germline V gene data show CDR1 as ENHRY and CDR2 as SYGVKD. CDR3 length: 15 amino acids.

The chain is built from TRBV10-3 and TRBJ2-7; D gene ambiguous. V lost 7 bases to trimming and J lost 0 bases, with 13 bases between them. The length of the CDR3 is 14 residues. From germline, CDR1 is ENHRY and CDR2 SYGVKD. The CDR3 here is CAIKGDQSSYEQYF. The CDR3, as DNA: TGTGCCATCAAAGGCGACCAGAGCTCCTACGAGCAGTACTTC.

This clonotype was observed a handful of times. This sequence joins TRBV2 and TRBJ2-1, with 7 bases matching TRBD1. There are 13 residues in the CDR3. V trimming: 8 bases; J trimming: 5 bases; junction bases outside the gene matches: 6. Germline CDR1 is SNHLY and CDR2 is FYNNEI. In DNA, the CDR3 is TGTGCCAGCCGACAGGGAACCCACAATGAGCAGTTCTTC. Translation gives CASRQGTHNEQFF.

Regarding this clonotype: A read error is possible here, since a much larger clone lies one base away. The CDR3 DNA reads as TGTGCCAGCAGCTTCAGGGTCGCAGATACGCAGTATTTT. Encoded protein: CASSFRVADTQYF. This rearrangement joins TRBV7-8 to TRBJ2-3, with a possible D match to TRBD1 (5 bases). Germline CDR1 is SGHVS and CDR2 is FQNEAQ. Between the trimmed V and J ends, which lost 3 bases and 4 bases, there was a span of 8 bases. The CDR3 sequence is 13 residues long.

The gene calls are TRBV28 and TRBJ2-4; tentatively, D is TRBD1 or TRBD2 (5 bases each). Trimming took off 5 bases at V and 13 bases at J, with 18 bases between the two ends. CDR1 is MDHEN, CDR2 SYDVKM, per germline. The CDR3 loop spans 13 amino acids. CDR3 residues: CASSPGTYNEQYF. CDR3 nucleotide sequence: TGTGCCAGCAGTCCGGGGACCTACAATGAGCAGTACTTC.

In its sample, this clonotype was seen a few times. The chain joins TRBV20-1 to TRBJ1-5; D remains unclear. The V gene's germline CDR1 is DFQATT and CDR2 SNEGSKA (reference sequence). Trimming removed 2 bases at V and 0 bases at J, with 17 bases between. This CDR3 contains 17 residues. CDR3 sequence reads: CSARQGVGLLSNQPQHF. Written as DNA, the CDR3 is TGCAGTGCTAGACAAGGTGTAGGCCTGCTTAGCAATCAGCCCCAGCATTTT.

In the case of this clonotype: Given a much more abundant clone one base away, this may be a read error. The chain carries TRBV20-1 and TRBJ2-5; no reliable D call. Deletions cut 4 bases from V and 11 bases from J, with 20 bases between. CDR3 length: 13 residues. Germline lookup yields CDR1 DFQATT and CDR2 SNEGSKA (reference sequence). CDR3 DNA: TGCAGTGCTAAGCTCGACAATCCCCATGAGCAGTACTTC. Protein product: CSAKLDNPHEQYF.

The chain has TRBV5-1 and TRBJ2-1; TRBD2 agrees at 12 bases. Looked up from germline, CDR1 is SGHRS and CDR2 is YFSETQ. The CDR3 has 16 amino acids. V was pared by 0 bases and J by 8 bases, with 6 bases of the junction left unmatched. The CDR3 protein is CASSLVLAGGQDEQFF. CDR3 DNA sequence: TGCGCCAGCAGCTTGGTTCTAGCGGGGGGGCAGGATGAGCAGTTCTTC. The complete variable domain, with remaining parts taken from reference TRBV5-1 and TRBJ2-1, reads KAGVTQTPRYLIKTRGQQVTLSCSPISGHRSVSWYQQTPGQGLQFLFEYFSETQRNKGNFPGRFSGRQFSNSRSEMNVSTLELGDSALYLCASSLVLAGGQDEQFFGPGTRLTVL.

As for this clonotype: A much larger clone lies one base from this, so it may be a read error. The chain combines TRBV30 with TRBJ2-7; 7 bases are shared with TRBD1. Germline assignment: CDR1 GTSNPN and CDR2 SVGIG (reference sequence). The CDR3 contains 11 residues. CDR3 sequence: CAWGQAYVQYF. The CDR3 coding sequence is TGTGCCTGGGGACAGGCCTACGTGCAGTACTTC.

The chain carries TRBV7-2 and TRBJ1-5; tentative D call: TRBD1 (6 bases). Germline V gene data show CDR1 as SGHTA and CDR2 as FQGNSA. The CDR3 loop spans 15 amino acids. The V and J ends lost 5 bases and 3 bases respectively, with 14 bases between them. As DNA, the CDR3 is TGTGCCAGCAGCCCAGAGAGGGGGGCCAATCAGCCCCAGCATTTT. Its protein product is CASSPERGANQPQHF. Full variable domain (remainder filled in from reference TRBV7-2 and TRBJ1-5): GAGVSQSPSNKVTEKGKDVELRCDPISGHTALYWYRQSLGQGLEFLIYFQGNSAPDKSGLPSDRFSAERTGGSVSTLTIQRTQQEDSAVYLCASSPERGANQPQHFGDGTRLSIL.